The entry below gives a single TCR beta chain sequence along with its context. What it binds is unknown. These data originate in a study of T cells expressing NK-cell markers. Across the whole study: From sorted CD3+CD56+NKG2C+, CD3+CD56+NKG2C- and CD3+CD56-NKG2C+ T cells came the TCR beta repertoires. Overall study findings and caveats: As a fraction of CD8+ T cells, dominant NKG2C+ clonotypes reached about 1.0-8% in six or seven donors.

CDR1 and CDR2 (germline): KGHSH, LQKENI. The CDR3 totals 11 residues. From its re-call of the 5' RACE reads, TCRdb lists each CDR3 protein once, without DNA. The sample totals some 600,000 distinct CDR3 sequences; its top ten clones hold roughly 3.4%. The sequence derives from a man younger than 30 in good health. This chain links TRBV18 with TRBJ2-3. Sample: blood T cells: a sorted CD56 or NKG2C T cell subset, CD4+ or CD8+ T cells, or bulk PBMC T cells (not recorded which). CDR3: CASSPMGSQYF.